This T cell receptor beta chain was sequenced during a study of PD-L1 blockade in urothelial cancer. Across the whole study: About 90% of the 29 patients were men with bladder-origin urothelial cancer. Of prior chemotherapy regimens, patients had received between 0 and 3. Broader study findings: In blood at 3 weeks, tumor-associated clones expanded more among patients with durable benefit.

This table comes from immunoSEQ multiplex PCR, and its TCRdb copy is limited to in-frame clones, with some not included. The sample has about 110,000 clones; around 85% are singletons. A remark on this clone: Its target is not known.

This clonotype was sampled from a man aged 50-59 years with urothelial cancer. The source material was PBMCs, sampled around atezolizumab (anti-PD-L1) treatment.

For the CDR3, the DNA is TGTGCCAGCAGTGATTTACTTTTAGAGCAGTACTTC. It translates to CASSDLLLEQYF. V usage is TRBV6-1 and J usage is TRBJ2-7; the D is unclear. V was clipped by 3 bases and J by 7 bases, with 10 bases between them. Per germline, CDR1 MNHNS and CDR2 SASEGT. The CDR3 is 12 amino acids.